The entry below describes one TCR beta chain. The antigen is not known. This sample was taken from a study of OX40 agonist ivuxolimab in advanced cancers. Study in general: Partial responses were achieved by three patients, one with hepatocellular carcinoma and two with cutaneous melanoma.

The CDR3 extends over 13 amino acids. The junction had 7 bases not matched to a gene; V was cut back by 5 bases and J by 4 bases. Germline loops: CDR1 SQVTM, CDR2 ANQGSEA. Whole-study results and caveats: Also showing low normalized T-cell clonal expansion were some of the nonresponders.

Libraries were prepared by immunoSEQ multiplex PCR; TCRdb keeps only in-frame clonotypes and omits some of them. The sample gives under 85,000 clones, about nine tenths of which show up once; 2.5% to 3% is in the top ten. Blood specimens came from baseline, cycle 4 day 1, and cycle 7 day 1. The sample consisted of CD4+ or CD8+ T cells sorted from blood, taken in a trial of the OX40 agonist ivuxolimab. V is TRBV29-1 and J is TRBJ2-7; 8 positions agree with TRBD2. The source is an adult with an advanced solid tumor such as melanoma, head and neck, liver or kidney cancer. CDR3 amino acids: CSVQVAGRYEQYF. The CDR3 DNA is TGCAGCGTTCAAGTAGCGGGGAGATACGAGCAGTACTTC.